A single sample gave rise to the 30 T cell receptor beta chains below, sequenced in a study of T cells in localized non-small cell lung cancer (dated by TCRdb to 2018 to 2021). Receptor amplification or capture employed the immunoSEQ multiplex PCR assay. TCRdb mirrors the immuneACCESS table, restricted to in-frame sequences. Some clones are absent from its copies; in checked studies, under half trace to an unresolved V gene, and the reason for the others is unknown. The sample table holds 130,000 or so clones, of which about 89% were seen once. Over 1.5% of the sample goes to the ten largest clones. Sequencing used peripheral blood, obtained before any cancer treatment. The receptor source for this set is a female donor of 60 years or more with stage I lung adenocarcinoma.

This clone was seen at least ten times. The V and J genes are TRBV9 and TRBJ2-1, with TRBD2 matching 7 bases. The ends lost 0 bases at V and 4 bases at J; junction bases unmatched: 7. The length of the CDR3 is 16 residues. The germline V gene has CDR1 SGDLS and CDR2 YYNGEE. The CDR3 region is CASSVGSGLVYNEQFF. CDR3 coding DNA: TGTGCCAGCAGCGTAGGATCTGGACTAGTTTACAATGAGCAGTTCTTC.

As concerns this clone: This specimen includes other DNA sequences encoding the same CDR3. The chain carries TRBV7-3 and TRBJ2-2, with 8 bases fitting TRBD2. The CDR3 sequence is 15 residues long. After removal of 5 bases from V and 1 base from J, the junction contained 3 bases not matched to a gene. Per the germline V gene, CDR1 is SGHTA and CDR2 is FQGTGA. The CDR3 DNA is TGTGCCAGCAGCCAAAGCGGGGGGAACACCGGGGAGCTGTTTTTT. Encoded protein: CASSQSGGNTGELFF. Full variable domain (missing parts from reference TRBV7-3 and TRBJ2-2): GAGVSQTPSNKVTEKGKYVELRCDPISGHTALYWYRQSLGQGPEFLIYFQGTGAADDSGLPNDRFFAVRPEGSVSTLKIQRTERGDSAVYLCASSQSGGNTGELFFGEGSRLTVL.

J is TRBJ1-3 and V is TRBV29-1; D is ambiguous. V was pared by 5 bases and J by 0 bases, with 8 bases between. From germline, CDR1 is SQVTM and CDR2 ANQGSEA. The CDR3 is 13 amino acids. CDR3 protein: CSVFLTSGNTIYF. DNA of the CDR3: TGCAGCGTTTTCTTGACCTCTGGAAACACCATATATTTT.

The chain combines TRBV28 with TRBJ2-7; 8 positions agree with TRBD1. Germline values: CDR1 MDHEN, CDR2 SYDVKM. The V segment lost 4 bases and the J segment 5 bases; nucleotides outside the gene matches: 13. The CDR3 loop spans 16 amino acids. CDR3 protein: CASSSPGGTGFDEQYF. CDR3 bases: TGTGCCAGCAGTTCACCTGGGGGGACAGGTTTTGACGAGCAGTACTTC.

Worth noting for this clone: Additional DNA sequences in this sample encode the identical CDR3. The DNA for the CDR3 is TGTGCCAGCAGTGGTGGGGCTCTTGGGGCCAACGTCCTGACTTTC. Translated, it gives CASSGGALGANVLTF. J is TRBJ2-6 and V is TRBV6-1, with a tentative D call TRBD1 (5 bases). This CDR3 is built from 15 residues. The V gene lost 4 bases and the J gene lost 3 bases, with 10 bases spanning the gap. Germline V gene sequence: CDR1 MNHNS, CDR2 SASEGT.

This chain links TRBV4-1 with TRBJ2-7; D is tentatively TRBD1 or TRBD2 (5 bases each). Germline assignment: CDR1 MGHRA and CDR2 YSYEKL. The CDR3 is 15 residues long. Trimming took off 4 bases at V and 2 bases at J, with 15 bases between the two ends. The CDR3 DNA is TGCGCCAGCAGCCTTGCCGGGACGGCGCCCTACGAGCAGTACTTC. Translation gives CASSLAGTAPYEQYF.

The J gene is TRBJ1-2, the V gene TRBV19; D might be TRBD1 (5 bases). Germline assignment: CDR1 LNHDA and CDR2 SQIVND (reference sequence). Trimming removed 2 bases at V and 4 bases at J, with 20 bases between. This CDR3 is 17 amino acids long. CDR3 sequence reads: CASSISRQGSMAYGYTF. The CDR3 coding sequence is TGTGCCAGTAGTATAAGTCGGCAGGGTTCGATGGCCTATGGCTACACCTTC.

The DNA of the CDR3 is TGCGCCAGCAGCGACCCCGGGACAGGGGCTTGGAAGGGCTACACCTTC. Protein sequence: CASSDPGTGAWKGYTF. The genes are TRBV10-2 and TRBJ1-2; 10 nucleotides agree with TRBD1. Trimming at V came to 6 bases and at J to 8 bases, leaving 15 bases not matched to a gene. The CDR3 consists of 16 residues. Germline V CDR1 and CDR2: WSHSY, SAAADI.

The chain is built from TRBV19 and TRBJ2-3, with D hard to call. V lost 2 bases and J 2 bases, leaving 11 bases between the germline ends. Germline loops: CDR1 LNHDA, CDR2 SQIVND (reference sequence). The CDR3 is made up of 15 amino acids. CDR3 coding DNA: TGTGCCAGTAGTATACACAAGGACCTCACAGATACGCAGTATTTT. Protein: CASSIHKDLTDTQYF.

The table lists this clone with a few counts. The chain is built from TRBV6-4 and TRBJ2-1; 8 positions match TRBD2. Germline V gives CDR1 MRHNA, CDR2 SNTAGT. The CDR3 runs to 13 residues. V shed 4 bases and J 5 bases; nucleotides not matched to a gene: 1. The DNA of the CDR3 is TGTGCCAGCAGTGTTAGCGGGAACAATGAGCAGTTCTTC. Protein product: CASSVSGNNEQFF.

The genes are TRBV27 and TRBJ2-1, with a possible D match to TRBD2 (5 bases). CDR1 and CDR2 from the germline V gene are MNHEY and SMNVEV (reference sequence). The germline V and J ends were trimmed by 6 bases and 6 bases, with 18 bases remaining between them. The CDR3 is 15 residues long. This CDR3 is CASRTPGLWGNEQFF. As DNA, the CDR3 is TGTGCCAGCAGGACGCCCGGACTCTGGGGCAATGAGCAGTTCTTC.

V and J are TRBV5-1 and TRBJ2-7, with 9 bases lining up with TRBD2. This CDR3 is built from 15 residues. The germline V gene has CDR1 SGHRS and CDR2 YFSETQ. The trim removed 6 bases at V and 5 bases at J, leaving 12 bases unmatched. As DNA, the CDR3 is TGCGCCAGCACCCCCATTAGCGGGAGTCGTCACGAGCAGTACTTC. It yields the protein CASTPISGSRHEQYF.

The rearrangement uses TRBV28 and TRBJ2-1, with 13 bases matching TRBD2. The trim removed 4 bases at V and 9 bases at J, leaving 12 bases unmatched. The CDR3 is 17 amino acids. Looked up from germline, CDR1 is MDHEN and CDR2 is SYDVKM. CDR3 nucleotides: TGTGCCAGCAGTTCACCTACTAGCGGGAGGGCCGGTAGTGAGCAGTTCTTC. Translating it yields CASSSPTSGRAGSEQFF.

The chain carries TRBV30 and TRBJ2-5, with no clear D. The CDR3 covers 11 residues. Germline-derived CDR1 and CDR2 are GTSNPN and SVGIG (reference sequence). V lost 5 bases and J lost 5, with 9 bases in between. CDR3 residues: CAWAGPETQYF. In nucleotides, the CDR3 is TGTGCCTGGGCCGGACCGGAGACCCAGTACTTC. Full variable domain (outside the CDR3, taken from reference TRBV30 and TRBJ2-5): SQTIHQWPATLVQPVGSPLSLECTVEGTSNPNLYWYRQAAGRGLQLLFYSVGIGQISSEVPQNLSASRPQDRQFILSSKKLLLSDSGFYLCAWAGPETQYFGPGTRLLVL.

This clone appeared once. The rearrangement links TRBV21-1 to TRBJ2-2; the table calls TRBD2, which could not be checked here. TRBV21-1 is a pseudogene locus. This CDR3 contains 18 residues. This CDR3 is CASSKGASGRARAGELFF. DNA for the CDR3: TGTGCCAGCAGCAAAGGAGCTAGCGGGAGGGCCCGGGCCGGGGAGCTGTTTTTT.

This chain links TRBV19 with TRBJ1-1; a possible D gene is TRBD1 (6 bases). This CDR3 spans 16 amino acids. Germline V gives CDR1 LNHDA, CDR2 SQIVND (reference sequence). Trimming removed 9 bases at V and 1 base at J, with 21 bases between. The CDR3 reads CASHTPGARANTEAFF. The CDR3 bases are TGTGCCAGCCATACCCCGGGGGCGCGAGCGAACACTGAAGCTTTCTTT.

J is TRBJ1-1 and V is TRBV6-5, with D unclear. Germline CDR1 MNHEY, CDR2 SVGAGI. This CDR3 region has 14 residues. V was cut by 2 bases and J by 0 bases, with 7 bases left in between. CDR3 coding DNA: TGTGCCAGCAGTTACGGCGGGGTGAACACTGAAGCTTTCTTT. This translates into CASSYGGVNTEAFF.

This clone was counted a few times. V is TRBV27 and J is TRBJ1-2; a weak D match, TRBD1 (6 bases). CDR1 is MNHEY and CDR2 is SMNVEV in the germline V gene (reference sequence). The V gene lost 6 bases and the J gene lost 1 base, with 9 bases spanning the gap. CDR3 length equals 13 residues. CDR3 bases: TGTGCCAGCAGGACGGACAGTAACTATGGCTACACCTTC. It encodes CASRTDSNYGYTF.

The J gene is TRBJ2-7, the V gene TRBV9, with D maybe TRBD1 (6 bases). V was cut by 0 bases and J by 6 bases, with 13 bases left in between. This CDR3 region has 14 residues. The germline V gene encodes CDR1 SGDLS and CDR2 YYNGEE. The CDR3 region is CASSVGQDLVEQYF. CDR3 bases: TGTGCCAGCAGCGTAGGACAGGATCTCGTCGAGCAGTACTTC.

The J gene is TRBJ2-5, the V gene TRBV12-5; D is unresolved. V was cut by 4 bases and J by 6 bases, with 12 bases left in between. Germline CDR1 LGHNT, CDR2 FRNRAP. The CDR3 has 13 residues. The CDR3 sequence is CASGSPSIQTQYF. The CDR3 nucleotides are TGTGCTAGTGGTTCCCCCAGCATACAGACCCAGTACTTC.

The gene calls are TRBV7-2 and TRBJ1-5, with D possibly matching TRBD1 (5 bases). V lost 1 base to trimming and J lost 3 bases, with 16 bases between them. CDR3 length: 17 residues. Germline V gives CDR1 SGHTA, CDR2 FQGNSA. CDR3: CASSLVGGRLNNQPQHF. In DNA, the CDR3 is TGTGCCAGCAGCTTAGTCGGGGGACGACTGAACAATCAGCCCCAGCATTTT.

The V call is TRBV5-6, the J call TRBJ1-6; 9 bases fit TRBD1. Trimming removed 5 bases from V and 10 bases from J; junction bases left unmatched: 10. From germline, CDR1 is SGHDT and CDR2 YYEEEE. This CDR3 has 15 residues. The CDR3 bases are TGTGCCAGCAGGCCGTACGGGACAGGGTTGTCACCCCTCCACTTT. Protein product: CASRPYGTGLSPLHF. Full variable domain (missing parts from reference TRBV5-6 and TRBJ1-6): DAGVTQSPTHLIKTRGQQVTLRCSPKSGHDTVSWYQQALGQGPQFIFQYYEEEERQRGNFPDRFSGHQFPNYSSELNVNALLLGDSALYLCASRPYGTGLSPLHFGNGTRLTVT.

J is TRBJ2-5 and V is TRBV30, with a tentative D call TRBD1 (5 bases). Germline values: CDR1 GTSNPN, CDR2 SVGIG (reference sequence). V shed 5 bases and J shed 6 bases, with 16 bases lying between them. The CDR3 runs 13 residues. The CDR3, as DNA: TGTGCCTGGGGGCCAGGGCAGAGAAAGACCCAGTACTTC. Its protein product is CAWGPGQRKTQYF.

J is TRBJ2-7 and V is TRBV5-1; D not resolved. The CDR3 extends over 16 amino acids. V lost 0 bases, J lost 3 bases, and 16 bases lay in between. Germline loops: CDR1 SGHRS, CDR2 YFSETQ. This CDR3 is CASSLAEVAAYYEQYF. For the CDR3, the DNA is TGCGCCAGCAGCTTGGCCGAGGTTGCGGCATACTACGAGCAGTACTTC.

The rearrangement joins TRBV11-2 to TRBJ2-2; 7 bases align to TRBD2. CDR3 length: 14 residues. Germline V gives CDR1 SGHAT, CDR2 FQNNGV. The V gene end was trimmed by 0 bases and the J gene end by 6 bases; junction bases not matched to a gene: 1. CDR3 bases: TGTGCCAGCAGCTTAGAGGCGGGGGCCGGGGAGCTGTTTTTT. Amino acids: CASSLEAGAGELFF.

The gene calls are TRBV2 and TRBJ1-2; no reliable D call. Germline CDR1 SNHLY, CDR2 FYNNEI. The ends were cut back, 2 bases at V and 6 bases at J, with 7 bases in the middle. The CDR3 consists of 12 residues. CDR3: CASSERVDGYTF. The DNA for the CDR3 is TGTGCCAGCAGTGAACGGGTGGATGGCTACACCTTC.

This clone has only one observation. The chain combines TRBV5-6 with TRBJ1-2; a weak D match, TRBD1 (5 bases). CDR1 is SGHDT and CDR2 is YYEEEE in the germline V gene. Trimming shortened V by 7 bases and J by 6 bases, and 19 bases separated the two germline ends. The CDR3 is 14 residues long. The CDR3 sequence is CASYFFSQDNGYTF. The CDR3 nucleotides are TGTGCCAGCTATTTTTTCAGTCAGGACAATGGCTACACCTTC.

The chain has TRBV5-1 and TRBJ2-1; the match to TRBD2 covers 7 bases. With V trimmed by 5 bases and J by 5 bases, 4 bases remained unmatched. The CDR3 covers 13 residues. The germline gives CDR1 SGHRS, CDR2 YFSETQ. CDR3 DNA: TGCGCCAGCAGTCGGACTAGAGACAATGAGCAGTTCTTC. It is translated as CASSRTRDNEQFF.

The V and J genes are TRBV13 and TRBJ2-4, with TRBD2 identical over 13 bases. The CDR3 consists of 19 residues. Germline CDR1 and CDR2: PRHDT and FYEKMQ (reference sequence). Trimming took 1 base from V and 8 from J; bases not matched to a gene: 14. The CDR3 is CASSLDGTSGTLRRYIQYF. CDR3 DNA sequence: TGTGCCAGCAGCTTAGATGGGACTAGCGGGACCTTAAGACGGTACATTCAGTACTTC.

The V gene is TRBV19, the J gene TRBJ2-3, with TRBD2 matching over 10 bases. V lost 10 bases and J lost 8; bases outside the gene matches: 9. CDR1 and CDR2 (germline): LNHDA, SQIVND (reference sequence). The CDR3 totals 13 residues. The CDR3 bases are TGTGCCACCGGGACTAGCGCTTCCCCTACGCAGTATTTT. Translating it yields CATGTSASPTQYF.